The 3 T cell receptor beta chains presented below share a single source sample, sequenced in a study of shared clonotypes between healthy human individuals (TCRdb year 2020). Preparation of the library involved the immunoSEQ multiplex PCR assay. As stored in TCRdb, this immuneACCESS dataset retains in-frame rearrangements with V and J assigned. A fraction of the clones does not appear; measured against another copy, unresolved V genes explain less than half of the discrepancy, and the remainder lacks a known reason. The sample data list approximately 1.5 million clones, and approximately 98.5% of these were observed just once. The ten largest clones take up around 0.38% of the sample. The specimen was naive CD4+ T cells sorted from blood. This specimen's cell subset or site label, per the study, means: CD45RA+ positively selected. Receptor source: a man aged 30-40 years in good health.

The chain is built from TRBV5-1 and TRBJ2-2; D gene unclear. Between the trimmed V and J ends, which lost 9 bases and 1 base, there was a span of 13 bases. Germline lookup yields CDR1 SGHRS and CDR2 YFSETQ. The CDR3 covers 14 residues. CDR3 region: CATRVGLNTGELFF. The DNA for the CDR3 is TGCGCCACAAGGGTGGGTCTGAACACCGGGGAGCTGTTTTTT.

This chain uses TRBV28 with TRBJ1-3; D remains ambiguous. Germline CDR1 reads MDHEN; CDR2 reads SYDVKM. The CDR3 has 14 residues. V was pared by 2 bases and J by 0 bases, with 5 bases between. CDR3 DNA: TGTGCCAGCAGTTTAACACACTCTGGAAACACCATATATTTT. Protein product: CASSLTHSGNTIYF.

This chain uses TRBV28 with TRBJ2-5; TRBD2 matches 12 bases. The CDR3 consists of 12 residues. Losses at the gene ends were 6 bases for V and 10 bases for J; bases not matched to a gene: 3. Per the germline V gene, CDR1 is MDHEN and CDR2 is SYDVKM. Here the CDR3 DNA reads TGTGCCAGCAGCACGGGACTAGCGGGCCAGTACTTC. It yields the protein CASSTGLAGQYF.